The 4 T cell receptor beta chains given below trace back to one sample, sequenced in a study of cytomegalovirus exposure and HLA in healthy donors listed by TCRdb under 2017. Library generation was performed with the immunoSEQ multiplex PCR assay. This immuneACCESS table, as held by TCRdb, lists in-frame sequences with V and J called but not all clones. Of the missing ones, under half trace to an unresolved V gene in checked studies; the others have no known cause. Across this sample there are under 200,000 clones, with 90% to 97% seen only once. Jointly, the top ten make up roughly 0.83% of the sample. The sample consisted of PBMCs. Receptor source: a woman aged 18 to 35 in good health and CMV-seronegative.

This clone has a single count. V gene TRBV4-1 combines with J gene TRBJ2-7, with 9 bases that match TRBD1. Germline values: CDR1 MGHRA, CDR2 YSYEKL. Losses at the gene ends were 3 bases for V and 4 bases for J; bases not matched to a gene: 7. This CDR3 is 15 amino acids long. CDR3 residues: CASSQVTGTGYEQYF. CDR3 sequence (DNA): TGCGCCAGCAGCCAGGTTACCGGGACAGGGTACGAGCAGTACTTC.

The V call is TRBV18, the J call TRBJ1-2, with 7 bases aligning to TRBD1. Germline CDR1 KGHSH, CDR2 LQKENI. V was pared by 3 bases and J by 4 bases, with 8 bases of the junction left unmatched. The CDR3 is made up of 15 amino acids. CDR3 bases: TGTGCCAGCTCACCCCCCGGGACAGCTTTCTATGGCTACACCTTC. As protein: CASSPPGTAFYGYTF.

The chain combines TRBV2 with TRBJ1-6, with 9 positions matching TRBD1. The CDR3 is 13 amino acids. Germline assignment: CDR1 SNHLY and CDR2 FYNNEI. V was pared by 8 bases and J by 7 bases, with 3 bases of the junction left unmatched. CDR3 protein: CASDGTGNSPLHF. In DNA form, the CDR3 reads TGTGCCAGCGATGGGACAGGGAATTCACCCCTCCACTTT.

The chain recombines TRBV4-1 with TRBJ1-1, with TRBD1 matching 9 bases. V lost 2 bases and J lost 4; bases outside the gene matches: 8. Looked up from germline, CDR1 is MGHRA and CDR2 is YSYEKL. The CDR3 is 16 residues long. Here the CDR3 reads CASSQHQQGAATEAFF. DNA for the CDR3: TGCGCCAGCAGCCAACACCAACAGGGGGCGGCCACTGAAGCTTTCTTT.